This T cell receptor (beta chain) is from a study of identifying expanded T cells in peripheral blood. Study-wide points: Technical replicates showed around 1.2 changed clones; roughly two weeks 15 to 20; four weeks 19. Variance in clone template counts between approximately 2-week samples significantly increased with total template count across all healthy donors.

With regard to this clone: Its antigen is as yet unknown.

Measured with immunoSEQ multiplex PCR; TCRdb has only the in-frame clones, and not every one. The table records around 90,000 clones, approximately 89% of them present only once. Collection occurred without any documented infections or immune events in donors. The sample was blood. This clonotype originated in a person between 18 and 75 years old in good health.

The CDR3 nucleotides are TGTGCCAGCAGTCGGGACGGGAACACCGGGGAGCTGTTTTTT. The encoded protein is CASSRDGNTGELFF. The gene calls are TRBV2 and TRBJ2-2; tentatively, D is TRBD1 or TRBD2 (5 bases each). Germline V lookup: CDR1 SNHLY, CDR2 FYNNEI. CDR3 length: 14 amino acids. V was shortened by 5 bases and J by 1 base, with 8 bases between the two germline ends.